Sequencing of this T cell receptor (beta chain) was carried out in a study of T cells in tumors after PD-1 blockade. On the study more broadly: Some patients also took daily vismodegib 150 mg during anti-PD-1 treatment. Tumor samples averaged about 25,000 templates (range roughly 550-100,000) and 6,000 or so unique clonotypes.

Produced via immunoSEQ multiplex PCR; TCRdb's table is partial and in-frame only. The table lists 9,500 to 15,000 clones, over 55% of them singletons. There are 14 residues in the CDR3. Germline V gene sequence: CDR1 MRHNA, CDR2 SNTAGT. V was trimmed by 10 bases and J by 4 bases, leaving 16 bases between them. The sequenced sample was tumor tissue, obtained before anti-PD-1 treatment. The chain couples TRBV6-4 to TRBJ2-2, with D hard to call. The TCR was taken from a human donor with basal cell carcinoma. The CDR3 protein is CATTTRAGTGELFF. The CDR3 nucleotides are TGTGCCACCACGACAAGGGCCGGCACCGGGGAGCTGTTTTTT.